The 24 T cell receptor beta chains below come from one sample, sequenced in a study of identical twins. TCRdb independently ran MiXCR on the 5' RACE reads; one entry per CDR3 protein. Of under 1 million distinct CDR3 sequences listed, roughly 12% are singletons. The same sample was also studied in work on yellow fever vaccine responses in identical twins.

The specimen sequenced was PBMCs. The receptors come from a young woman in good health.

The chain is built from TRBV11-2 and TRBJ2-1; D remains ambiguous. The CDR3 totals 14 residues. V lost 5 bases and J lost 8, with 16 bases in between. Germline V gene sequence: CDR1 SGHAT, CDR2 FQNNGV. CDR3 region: CASSPTGVDDEQFF. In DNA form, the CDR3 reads TGTGCCAGCAGCCCGACTGGGGTGGACGATGAGCAGTTCTTC.

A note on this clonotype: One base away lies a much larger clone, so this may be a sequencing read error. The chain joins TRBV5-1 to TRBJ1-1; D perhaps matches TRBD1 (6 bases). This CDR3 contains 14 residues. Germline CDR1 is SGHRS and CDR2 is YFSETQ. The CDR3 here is CPSNLGGGNTEAFF. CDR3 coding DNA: TGCCCCAGCAATCTCGGAGGGGGTAACACTGAAGCTTTCTTT.

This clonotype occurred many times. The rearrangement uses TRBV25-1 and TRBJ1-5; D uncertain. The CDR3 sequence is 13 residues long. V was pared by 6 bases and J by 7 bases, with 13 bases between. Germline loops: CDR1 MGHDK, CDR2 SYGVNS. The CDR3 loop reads CASRDCGEQPQHF. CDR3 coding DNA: TGTGCCAGCAGGGACTGTGGCGAACAGCCCCAGCATTTT. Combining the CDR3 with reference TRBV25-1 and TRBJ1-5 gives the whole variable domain EADIYQTPRYLVIGTGKKITLECSQTMGHDKMYWYQQDPGMELHLIHYSYGVNSTEKGDLSSESTVSRIRTEHFPLTLESARPSHTSQYLCASRDCGEQPQHFGDGTRLSIL.

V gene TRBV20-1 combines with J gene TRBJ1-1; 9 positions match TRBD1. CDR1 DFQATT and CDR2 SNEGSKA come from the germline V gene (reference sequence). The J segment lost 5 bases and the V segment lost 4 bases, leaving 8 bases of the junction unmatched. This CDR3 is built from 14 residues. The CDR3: CSAIGTGGLTEAFF. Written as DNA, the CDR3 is TGCAGTGCTATAGGTACAGGGGGCTTAACTGAAGCTTTCTTT.

The CDR3 region is CASSEVGDYGYTF. In DNA, the CDR3 is TGTGCCAGCAGTGAAGTAGGAGACTATGGCTACACCTTC. The chain has TRBV2 and TRBJ1-2; no firm D call. There are 13 residues in the CDR3. Trimming took 1 base from V and 3 from J, leaving 6 bases between them. The germline CDR1 and CDR2 sequences are SNHLY and FYNNEI. The full variable domain, in which reference TRBV2 and TRBJ1-2 provide the parts outside the CDR3, is EPEVTQTPSHQVTQMGQEVILRCVPISNHLYFYWYRQILGQKVEFLVSFYNNEISEKSEIFDDQFSVERPDGSNFTLKIRSTKLEDSAMYFCASSEVGDYGYTFGSGTRLTVV.

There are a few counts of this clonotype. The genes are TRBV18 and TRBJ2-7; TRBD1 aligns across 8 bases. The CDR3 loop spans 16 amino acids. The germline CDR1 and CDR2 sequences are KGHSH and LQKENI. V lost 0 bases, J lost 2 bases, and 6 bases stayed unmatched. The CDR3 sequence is CASSPPPDRGAYEQYF. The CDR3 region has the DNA TGTGCCAGCTCACCACCCCCCGACAGGGGTGCCTACGAGCAGTACTTC.

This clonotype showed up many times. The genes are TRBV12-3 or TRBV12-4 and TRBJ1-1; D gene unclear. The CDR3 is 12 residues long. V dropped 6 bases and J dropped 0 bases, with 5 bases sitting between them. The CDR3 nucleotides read TGTGCCAGCAGCTTGATGAACACTGAAGCTTTCTTT. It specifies CASSLMNTEAFF.

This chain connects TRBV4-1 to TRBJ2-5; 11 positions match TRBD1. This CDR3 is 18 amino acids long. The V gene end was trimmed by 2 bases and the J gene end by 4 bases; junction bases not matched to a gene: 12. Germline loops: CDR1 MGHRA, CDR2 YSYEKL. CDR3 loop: CASSQYRSTGTGGETQYF. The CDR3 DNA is TGCGCCAGCAGCCAATACCGCAGCACCGGGACAGGGGGAGAGACCCAGTACTTC.

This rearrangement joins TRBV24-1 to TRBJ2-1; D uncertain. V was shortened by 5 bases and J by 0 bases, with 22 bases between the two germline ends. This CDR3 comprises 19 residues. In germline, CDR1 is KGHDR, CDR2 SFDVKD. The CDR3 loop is CATSGRAARQTISYNEQFF. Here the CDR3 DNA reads TGTGCCACCAGTGGACGGGCGGCGAGACAAACAATCTCCTACAATGAGCAGTTCTTC.

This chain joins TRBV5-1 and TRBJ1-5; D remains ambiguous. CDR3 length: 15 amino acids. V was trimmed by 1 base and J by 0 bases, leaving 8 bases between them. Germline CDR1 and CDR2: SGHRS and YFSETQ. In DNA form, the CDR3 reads TGCGCCAGCAGCTTGTCCGGACTTAGCAATCAGCCCCAGCATTTT. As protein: CASSLSGLSNQPQHF.

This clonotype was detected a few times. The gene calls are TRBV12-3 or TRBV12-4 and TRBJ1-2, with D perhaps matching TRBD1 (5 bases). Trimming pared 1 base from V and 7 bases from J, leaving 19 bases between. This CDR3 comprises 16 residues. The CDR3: CASSLEVSAGLSGYTF. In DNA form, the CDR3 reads TGTGCCAGCAGTTTAGAGGTGTCGGCAGGGTTGTCTGGCTACACCTTC.

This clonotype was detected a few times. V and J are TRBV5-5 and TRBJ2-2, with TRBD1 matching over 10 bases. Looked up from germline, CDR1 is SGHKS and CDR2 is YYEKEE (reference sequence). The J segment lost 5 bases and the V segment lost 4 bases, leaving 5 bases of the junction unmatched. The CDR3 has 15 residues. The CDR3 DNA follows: TGTGCCAGCAGCACCGGGACAGGGGTAACCGGGGAGCTGTTTTTT. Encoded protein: CASSTGTGVTGELFF.

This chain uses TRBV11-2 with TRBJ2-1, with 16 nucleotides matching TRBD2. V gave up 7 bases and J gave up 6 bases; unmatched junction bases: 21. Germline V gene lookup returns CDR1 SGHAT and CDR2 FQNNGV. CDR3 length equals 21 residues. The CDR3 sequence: CASTPFMGGLAGGPVANEQFF. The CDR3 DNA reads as TGTGCCAGCACCCCGTTTATGGGGGGACTAGCGGGAGGGCCGGTCGCCAATGAGCAGTTCTTC. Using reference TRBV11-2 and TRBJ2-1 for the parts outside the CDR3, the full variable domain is EAGVAQSPRYKIIEKRQSVAFWCNPISGHATLYWYQQILGQGPKLLIQFQNNGVVDDSQLPKDRFSAERLKGVDSTLKIQPAKLEDSAVYLCASTPFMGGLAGGPVANEQFFGPGTRLTVL.

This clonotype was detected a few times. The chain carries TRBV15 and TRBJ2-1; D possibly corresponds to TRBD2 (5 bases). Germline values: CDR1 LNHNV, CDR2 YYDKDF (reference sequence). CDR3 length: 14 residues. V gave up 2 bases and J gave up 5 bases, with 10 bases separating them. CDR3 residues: CATSRLGVNNEQFF. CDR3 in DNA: TGTGCCACCAGCAGACTCGGGGTGAACAATGAGCAGTTCTTC.

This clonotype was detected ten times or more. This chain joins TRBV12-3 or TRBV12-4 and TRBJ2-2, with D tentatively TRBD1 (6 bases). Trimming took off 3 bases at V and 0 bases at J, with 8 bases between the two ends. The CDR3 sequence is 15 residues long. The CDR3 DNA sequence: TGTGCCAGCAGTTTTTGGGGGCCGAACACCGGGGAGCTGTTTTTT. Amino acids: CASSFWGPNTGELFF.

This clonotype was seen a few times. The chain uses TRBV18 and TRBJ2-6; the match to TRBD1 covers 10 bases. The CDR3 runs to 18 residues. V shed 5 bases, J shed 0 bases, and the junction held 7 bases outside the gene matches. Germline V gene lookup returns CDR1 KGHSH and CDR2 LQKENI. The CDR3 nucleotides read TGTGCCAGCTCAAAAATCGGGACAGGGGACTCTGGGGCCAACGTCCTGACTTTC. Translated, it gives CASSKIGTGDSGANVLTF.

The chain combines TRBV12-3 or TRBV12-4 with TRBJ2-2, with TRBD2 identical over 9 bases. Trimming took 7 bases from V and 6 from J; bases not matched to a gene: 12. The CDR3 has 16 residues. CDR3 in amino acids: CASTRDSSGTPGELFF. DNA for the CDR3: TGTGCCAGCACACGAGACTCTAGCGGGACCCCCGGGGAGCTGTTTTTT.

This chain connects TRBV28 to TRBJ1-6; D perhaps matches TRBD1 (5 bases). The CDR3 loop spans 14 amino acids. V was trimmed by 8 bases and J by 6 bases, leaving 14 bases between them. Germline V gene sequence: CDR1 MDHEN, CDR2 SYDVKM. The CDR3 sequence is CASVSQQANSPLHF. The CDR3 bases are TGTGCCAGCGTGAGTCAACAGGCTAATTCACCCCTCCACTTT. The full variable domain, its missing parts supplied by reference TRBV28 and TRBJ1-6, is DVKVTQSSRYLVKRTGEKVFLECVQDMDHENMFWYRQDPGLGLRLIYFSYDVKMKEKGDIPEGYSVSREKKERFSLILESASTNQTSMYLCASVSQQANSPLHFGNGTRLTVT.

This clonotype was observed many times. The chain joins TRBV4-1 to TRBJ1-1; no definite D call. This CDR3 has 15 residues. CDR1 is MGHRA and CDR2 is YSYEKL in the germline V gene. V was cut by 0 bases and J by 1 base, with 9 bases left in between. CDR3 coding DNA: TGCGCCAGCAGCCAAGATGAGAGGGCGAACACTGAAGCTTTCTTT. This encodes CASSQDERANTEAFF.

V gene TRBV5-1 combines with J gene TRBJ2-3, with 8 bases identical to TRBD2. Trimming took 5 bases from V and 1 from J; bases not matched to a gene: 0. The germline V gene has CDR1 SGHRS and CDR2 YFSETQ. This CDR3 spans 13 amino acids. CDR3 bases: TGCGCCAGCAGGCGGGAGGGCACAGATACGCAGTATTTT. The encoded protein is CASRREGTDTQYF.

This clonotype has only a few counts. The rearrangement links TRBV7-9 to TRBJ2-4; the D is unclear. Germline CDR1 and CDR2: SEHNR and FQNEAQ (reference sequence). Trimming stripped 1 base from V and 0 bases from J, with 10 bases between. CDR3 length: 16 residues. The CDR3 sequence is CASSLVNGKAKNIQYF. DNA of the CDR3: TGTGCCAGCAGCTTAGTCAATGGGAAAGCCAAAAACATTCAGTACTTC.

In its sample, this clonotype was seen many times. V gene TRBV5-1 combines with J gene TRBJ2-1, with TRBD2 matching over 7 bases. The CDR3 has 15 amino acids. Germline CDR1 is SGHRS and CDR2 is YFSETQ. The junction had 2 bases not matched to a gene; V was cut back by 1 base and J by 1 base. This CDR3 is CASSLMGGSYNEQFF. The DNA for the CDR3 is TGCGCCAGCAGCTTGATGGGGGGGTCCTACAATGAGCAGTTCTTC.

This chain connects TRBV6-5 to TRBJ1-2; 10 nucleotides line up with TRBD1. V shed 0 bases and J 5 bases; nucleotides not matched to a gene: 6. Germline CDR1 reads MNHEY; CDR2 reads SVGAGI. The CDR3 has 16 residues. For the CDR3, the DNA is TGTGCCAGCAGTTACTCTCGACAGGGGGCACAGTATGGCTACACCTTC. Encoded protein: CASSYSRQGAQYGYTF.

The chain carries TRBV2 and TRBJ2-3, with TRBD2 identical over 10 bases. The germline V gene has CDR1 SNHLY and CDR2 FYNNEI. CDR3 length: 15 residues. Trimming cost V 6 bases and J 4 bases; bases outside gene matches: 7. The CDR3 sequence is CASSDGLADPDTQYF. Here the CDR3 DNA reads TGTGCCAGCAGCGACGGACTAGCGGATCCAGATACGCAGTATTTT.